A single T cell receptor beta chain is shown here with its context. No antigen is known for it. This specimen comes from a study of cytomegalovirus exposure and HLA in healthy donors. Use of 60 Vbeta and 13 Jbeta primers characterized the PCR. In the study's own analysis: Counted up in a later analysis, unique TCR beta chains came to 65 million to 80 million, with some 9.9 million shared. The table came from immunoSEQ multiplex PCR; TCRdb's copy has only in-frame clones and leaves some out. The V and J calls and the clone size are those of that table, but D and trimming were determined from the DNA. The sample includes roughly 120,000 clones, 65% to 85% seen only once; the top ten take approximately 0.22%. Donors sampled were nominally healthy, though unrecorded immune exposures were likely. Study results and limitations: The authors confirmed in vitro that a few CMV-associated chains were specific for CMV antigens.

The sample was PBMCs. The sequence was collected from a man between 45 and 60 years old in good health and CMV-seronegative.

CDR3 residues: CASSPLGGAQETQYF. The DNA for the CDR3 is TGCGCCAGCAGCCCTTTGGGCGGGGCCCAAGAGACCCAGTACTTC. This chain joins TRBV5-1 and TRBJ2-5; TRBD2 is a possible D gene (6 bases). The germline gives CDR1 SGHRS, CDR2 YFSETQ. The CDR3 has 15 amino acids. Trimming removed 4 bases at V and 1 base at J, with 14 bases between. Full variable domain (outside the CDR3, taken from reference TRBV5-1 and TRBJ2-5): KAGVTQTPRYLIKTRGQQVTLSCSPISGHRSVSWYQQTPGQGLQFLFEYFSETQRNKGNFPGRFSGRQFSNSRSEMNVSTLELGDSALYLCASSPLGGAQETQYFGPGTRLLVL.